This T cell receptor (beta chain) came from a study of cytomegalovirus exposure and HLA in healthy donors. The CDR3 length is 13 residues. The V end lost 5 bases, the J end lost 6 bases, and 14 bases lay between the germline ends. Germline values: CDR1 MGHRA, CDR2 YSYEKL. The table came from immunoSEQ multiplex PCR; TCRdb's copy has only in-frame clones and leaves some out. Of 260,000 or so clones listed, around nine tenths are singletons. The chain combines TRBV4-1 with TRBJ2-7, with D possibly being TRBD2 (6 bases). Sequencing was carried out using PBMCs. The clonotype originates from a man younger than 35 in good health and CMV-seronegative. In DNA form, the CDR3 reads TGCGCCAGCAGCTCCGGGGGTTCATCCGAGCAGTACTTC. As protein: CASSSGGSSEQYF.